A selection of T cell receptor beta chains follows, all from one sample in a study of early T cells in non-severe SARS-CoV-2 infection. TCRdb independently ran MiXCR on the 5' RACE reads; one entry per CDR3 protein. In the table there are 98,000 or so distinct CDR3 sequences, roughly 9.6% of which are singletons. Sequences were obtained from whole blood. These receptor sequences come from an adult who was a healthcare worker with PCR-confirmed SARS-CoV-2 infection or an uninfected control (not recorded which). Each CDR3 is given with its conserved first and last residue. Fields, in order: clone size, J gene, D gene, V gene, CDR3 length, CDR3 protein, CDR3 DNA. A D gene is named only where the DNA matches it firmly. Some rows have no size entry. The others give once, few or many, or a class for an expanded clone.

. TRBJ2-2 TRBD1 TRBV7-3 16 CASSLTDRGPSGELFF TGTGCCAGCAGCTTAACGGACAGGGGGCCTAGCGGGGAGCTGTTTTTT
few TRBJ2-6 . TRBV3-1 19 CASSQEFFAGGGLANVLTF TGTGCCAGCAGCCAAGAATTTTTTGCAGGAGGGGGTCTCGCCAACGTCCTGACTTTC
many TRBJ2-7 TRBD1 TRBV7-8 14 CASSPRDRAYEQYF TGTGCCAGCAGCCCCCGGGACAGAGCCTACGAGCAGTACTTC
. TRBJ1-5 . TRBV10-3 12 CAIREANQPQHF TGTGCCATCCGCGAAGCTAATCAGCCCCAGCATTTT
few TRBJ2-1 TRBD2 TRBV24-1 12 CATSLLAGEQFF TGTGCCACCAGTTTACTAGCGGGTGAGCAGTTCTTC
. TRBJ1-2 TRBD1 TRBV27 16 CASSFTPGQGFNGYTF TGTGCCAGCAGTTTCACACCGGGACAGGGCTTCAATGGCTACACCTTC
many TRBJ2-1 TRBD2 TRBV27 17 CASSLSQREAFYNEQFF TGTGCCAGCAGTTTGTCCCAGCGGGAGGCCTTCTACAATGAGCAGTTCTTC
few TRBJ2-2 . TRBV20-1 14 CSAADLANTGELFF TGCAGTGCTGCTGACCTCGCGAACACCGGGGAGCTGTTTTTT
few TRBJ1-4 . TRBV5-1 16 CASSLVQMSSNEKLFF TGCGCCAGCAGCTTGGTCCAGATGAGCTCTAATGAAAAACTGTTTTTT
many TRBJ1-3 . TRBV7-5 18 CISVPEASEANSGNTIYF .
once TRBJ2-7 TRBD2 TRBV5-1 14 CASSPGGSLDEQYF TGCGCCAGCAGCCCGGGCGGGAGTCTCGACGAGCAGTACTTC
once TRBJ2-7 . TRBV4-1 15 CASSRGSGVSYEQYF TGCGCCAGCAGCCGGGGAAGTGGGGTGTCCTACGAGCAGTACTTC
many TRBJ2-2 . TRBV7-2 13 CASKATNTGELFF TGTGCCAGCAAGGCGACGAACACCGGGGAGCTGTTTTTT
few TRBJ2-1 TRBD1 TRBV29-1 11 CSVATGDEQFF TGCAGCGTTGCCACAGGGGATGAGCAGTTCTTC
. TRBJ2-1 . TRBV12-3/TRBV12-4 13 CASTIWGYNEQFF TGTGCCAGCACGATTTGGGGATACAATGAGCAGTTCTTC
few TRBJ2-1 . TRBV11-2 16 CASSLGLMGFHNEQFF TGTGCCAGCAGCCTAGGGTTGATGGGCTTCCACAATGAGCAGTTCTTC
few TRBJ2-7 TRBD1 TRBV19 15 CASSPRTGQPYEQYF TGTGCCAGTAGTCCTCGGACAGGGCAACCCTACGAGCAGTACTTC
few TRBJ1-4 . TRBV6-5 14 CASSWTLTNEKLFF TGTGCCAGCAGTTGGACCTTAACTAATGAAAAACTGTTTTTT
many TRBJ1-1 . TRBV6-5 13 CASSYARALDAFF TGTGCCAGCAGTTACGCCCGAGCCCTTGATGCTTTCTTT
many TRBJ2-7 TRBD1 TRBV3-1 15 CASSDDRGLSYEQYF TGTGCCAGCAGCGACGACAGGGGGCTCTCCTACGAGCAGTACTTC
. TRBJ2-3 . TRBV11-2 16 CASSLVASRHTDTQYF TGTGCCAGCAGCTTAGTGGCTAGCAGACACACAGATACGCAGTATTTT
few TRBJ2-3 . TRBV30 14 CAWSGAGRTDTQYF TGTGCCTGGAGTGGGGCAGGTCGCACAGATACGCAGTATTTT
few TRBJ2-1 . TRBV30 13 CAWSVNAANEQFF TGTGCCTGGAGTGTAAATGCGGCCAATGAGCAGTTCTTC
. TRBJ2-2 . TRBV7-2 15 CANSLAGGGTGELFF TGTGCCAACAGCTTAGCCGGGGGAGGAACCGGGGAGCTGTTTTTT
. TRBJ2-7 TRBD1 TRBV4-1 16 CASSQFTGGSSYEQYF TGCGCCAGCAGCCAGTTTACAGGGGGCTCATCTTACGAGCAGTACTTC
. TRBJ1-1 TRBD1 TRBV12-3/TRBV12-4 14 CASSPDRVNTEAFF TGTGCCAGCAGTCCCGACAGGGTGAACACTGAAGCTTTCTTT
many TRBJ1-5 . TRBV6-5 12 CASSYLDQPQHF TGTGCCAGCAGTTACTTGGATCAGCCCCAGCATTTT
many TRBJ1-1 . TRBV25-1 12 CASSYTTAEAFF TGTGCCAGCAGTTACACTACTGCTGAAGCTTTCTTT